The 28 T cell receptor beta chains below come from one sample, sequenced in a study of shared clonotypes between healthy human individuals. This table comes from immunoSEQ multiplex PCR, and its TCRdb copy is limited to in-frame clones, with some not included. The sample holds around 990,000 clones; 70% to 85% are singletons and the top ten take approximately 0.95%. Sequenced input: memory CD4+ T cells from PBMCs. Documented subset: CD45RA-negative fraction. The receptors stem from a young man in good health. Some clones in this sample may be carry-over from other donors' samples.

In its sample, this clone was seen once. The CDR3 spells CASSRDRVRSGEQYF. DNA of the CDR3: TGTGCCAGCAGCCGAGACAGGGTTCGGTCGGGGGAGCAGTACTTC. The V and J genes are TRBV7-2 and TRBJ2-7; 7 bases align to TRBD1. This CDR3 contains 15 residues. Germline trimming cut 5 bases from V and 7 bases from J; bases unmatched to any gene: 14. CDR1 SGHTA and CDR2 FQGNSA come from the germline V gene.

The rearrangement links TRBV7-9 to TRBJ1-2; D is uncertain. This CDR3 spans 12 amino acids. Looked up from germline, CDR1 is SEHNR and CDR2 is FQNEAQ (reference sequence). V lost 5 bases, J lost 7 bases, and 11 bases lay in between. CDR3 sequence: CASSLWGGGYTF. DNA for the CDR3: TGTGCCAGCAGCCTATGGGGAGGTGGCTACACCTTC.

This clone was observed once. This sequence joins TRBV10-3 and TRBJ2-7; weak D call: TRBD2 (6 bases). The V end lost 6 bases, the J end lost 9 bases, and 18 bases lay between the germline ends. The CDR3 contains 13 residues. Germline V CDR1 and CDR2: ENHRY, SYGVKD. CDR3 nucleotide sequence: TGTGCCATCAGCGAGGACTACCAGGGAGTGCAGTACTTC. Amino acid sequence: CAISEDYQGVQYF.

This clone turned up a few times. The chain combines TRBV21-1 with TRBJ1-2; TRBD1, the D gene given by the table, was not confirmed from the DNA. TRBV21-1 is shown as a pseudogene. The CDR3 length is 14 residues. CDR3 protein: CASSPGQSNYGYTF. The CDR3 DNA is TGTGCCAGCAGCCCTGGACAGTCTAACTATGGCTACACCTTC.

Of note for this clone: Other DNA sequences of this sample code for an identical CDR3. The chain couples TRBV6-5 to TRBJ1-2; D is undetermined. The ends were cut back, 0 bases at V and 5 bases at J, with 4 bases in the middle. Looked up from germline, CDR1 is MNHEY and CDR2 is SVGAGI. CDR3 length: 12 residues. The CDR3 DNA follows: TGTGCCAGCAGTTACTCAGGGTATGGCTACACCTTC. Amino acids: CASSYSGYGYTF.

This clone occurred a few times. This CDR3 reads CASSPKRGGTSYEQYF. The CDR3 region has the DNA TGTGCCAGTAGTCCAAAGAGAGGGGGGACGTCCTACGAGCAGTACTTC. V and J are TRBV19 and TRBJ2-7; D possibly matches TRBD1 or TRBD2 (6 bases each). The V end was cut by 5 bases, the J end by 1 base, with 18 bases between. CDR3 length equals 16 residues. Germline assignment: CDR1 LNHDA and CDR2 SQIVND (reference sequence).

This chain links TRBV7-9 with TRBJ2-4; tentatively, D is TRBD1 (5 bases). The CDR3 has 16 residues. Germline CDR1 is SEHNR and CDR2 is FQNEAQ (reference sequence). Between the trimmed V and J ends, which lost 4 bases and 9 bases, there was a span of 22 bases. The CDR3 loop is CASSYLPGRVDVIQYF. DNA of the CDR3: TGTGCCAGCAGCTACCTCCCTGGCAGGGTGGATGTCATTCAGTACTTC.

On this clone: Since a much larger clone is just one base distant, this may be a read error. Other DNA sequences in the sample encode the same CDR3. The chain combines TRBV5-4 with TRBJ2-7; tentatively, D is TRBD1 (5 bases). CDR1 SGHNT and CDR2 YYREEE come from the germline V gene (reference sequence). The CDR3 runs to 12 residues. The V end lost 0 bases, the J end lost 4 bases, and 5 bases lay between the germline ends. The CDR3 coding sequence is TGTGCCAGCAGCTTGGAGGGGTACGAGCAGTACTTC. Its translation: CASSLEGYEQYF. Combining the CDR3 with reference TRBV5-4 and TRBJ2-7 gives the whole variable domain ETGVTQSPTHLIKTRGQQVTLRCSSQSGHNTVSWYQQALGQGPQFIFQYYREEENGRGNFPPRFSGLQFPNYSSELNVNALELDDSALYLCASSLEGYEQYFGPGTRLTVT.

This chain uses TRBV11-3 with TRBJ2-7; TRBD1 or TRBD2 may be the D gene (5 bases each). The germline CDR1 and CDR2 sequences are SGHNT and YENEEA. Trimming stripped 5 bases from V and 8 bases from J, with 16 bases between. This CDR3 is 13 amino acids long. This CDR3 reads CASSVTSSGQQYF. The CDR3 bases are TGTGCCAGCAGCGTAACTTCGTCGGGACAGCAGTACTTC.

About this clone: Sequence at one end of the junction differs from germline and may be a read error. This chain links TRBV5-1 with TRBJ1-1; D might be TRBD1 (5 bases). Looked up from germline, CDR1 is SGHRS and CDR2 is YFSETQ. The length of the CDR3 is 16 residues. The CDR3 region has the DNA TGCGCCAGCAGCTTGGCCGGAGCAGGGAGGAACACTGAAGCCTTCTTT. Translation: CASSLAGAGRNTEAFF.

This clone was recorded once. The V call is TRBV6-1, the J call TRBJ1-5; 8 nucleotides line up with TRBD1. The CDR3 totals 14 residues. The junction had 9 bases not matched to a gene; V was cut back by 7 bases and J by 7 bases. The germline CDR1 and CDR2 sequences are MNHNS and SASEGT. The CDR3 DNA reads TGTGCCAGCACCATAACAGGGGGTGGCCAGCCCCAGCATTTT. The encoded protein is CASTITGGGQPQHF.

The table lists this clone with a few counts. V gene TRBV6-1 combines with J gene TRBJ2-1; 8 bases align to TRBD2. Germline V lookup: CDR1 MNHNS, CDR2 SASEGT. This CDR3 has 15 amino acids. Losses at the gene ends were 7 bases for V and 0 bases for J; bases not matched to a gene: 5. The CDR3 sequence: CASTPSGSSYNEQFF. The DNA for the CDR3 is TGTGCCAGCACGCCGAGCGGGAGCTCCTACAATGAGCAGTTCTTC.

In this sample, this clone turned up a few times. CDR3 DNA sequence: TGTGCCAGCGGGCCAAGGCAGGGCAGGTACGAGCAGTACTTC. Amino acids: CASGPRQGRYEQYF. V and J are TRBV27 and TRBJ2-7, with D possibly being TRBD1 (5 bases). The germline V gene encodes CDR1 MNHEY and CDR2 SMNVEV (reference sequence). The CDR3 loop spans 14 amino acids. The V gene lost 8 bases and the J gene lost 4 bases, with 18 bases spanning the gap.

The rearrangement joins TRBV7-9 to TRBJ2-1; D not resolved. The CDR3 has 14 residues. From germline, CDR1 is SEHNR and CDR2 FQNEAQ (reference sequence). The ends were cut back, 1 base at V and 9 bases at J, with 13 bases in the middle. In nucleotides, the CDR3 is TGTGCCAGCAGCTTAGGCACCCCGGCTAGTGAGCAGTTCTTC. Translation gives CASSLGTPASEQFF.

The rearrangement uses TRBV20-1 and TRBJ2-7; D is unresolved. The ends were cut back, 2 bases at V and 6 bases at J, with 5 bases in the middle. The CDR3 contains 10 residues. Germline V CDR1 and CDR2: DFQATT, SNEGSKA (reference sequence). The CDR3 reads CSARFGEQYF. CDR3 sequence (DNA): TGCAGTGCTAGATTCGGCGAGCAGTACTTC.

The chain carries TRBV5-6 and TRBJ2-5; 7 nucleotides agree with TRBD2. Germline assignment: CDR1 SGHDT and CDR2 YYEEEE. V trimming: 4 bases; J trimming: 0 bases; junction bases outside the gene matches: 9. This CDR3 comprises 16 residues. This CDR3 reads CASSSPTGLNQETQYF. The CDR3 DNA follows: TGTGCCAGCAGCAGCCCCACGGGACTAAACCAAGAGACCCAGTACTTC.

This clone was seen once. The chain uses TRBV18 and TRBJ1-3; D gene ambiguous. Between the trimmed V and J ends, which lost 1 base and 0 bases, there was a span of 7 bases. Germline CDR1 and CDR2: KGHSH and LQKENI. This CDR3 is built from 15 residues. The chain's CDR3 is CASSPLDPSGNTIYF. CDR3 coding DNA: TGTGCCAGCTCACCACTCGACCCCTCTGGAAACACCATATATTTT.

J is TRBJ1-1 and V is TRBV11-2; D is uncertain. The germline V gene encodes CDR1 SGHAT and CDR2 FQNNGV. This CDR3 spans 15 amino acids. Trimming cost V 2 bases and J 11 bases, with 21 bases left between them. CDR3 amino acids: CASSLLHAGDRRAFF. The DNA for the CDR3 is TGTGCCAGCAGCTTACTGCATGCCGGGGATCGGCGGGCTTTCTTT.

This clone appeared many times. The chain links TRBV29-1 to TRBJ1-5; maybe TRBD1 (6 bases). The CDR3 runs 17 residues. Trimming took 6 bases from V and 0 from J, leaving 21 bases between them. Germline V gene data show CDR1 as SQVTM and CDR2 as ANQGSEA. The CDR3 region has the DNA TGCAGCGTGTGGCCTGGCAGGGGACTTTATAGCAATCAGCCCCAGCATTTT. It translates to CSVWPGRGLYSNQPQHF. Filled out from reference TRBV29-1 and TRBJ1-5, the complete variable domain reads SAVISQKPSRDICQRGTSLTIQCQVDSQVTMMFWYRQQPGQSLTLIATANQGSEATYESGFVIDKFPISRPNLTFSTLTVSNMSPEDSSIYLCSVWPGRGLYSNQPQHFGDGTRLSIL.

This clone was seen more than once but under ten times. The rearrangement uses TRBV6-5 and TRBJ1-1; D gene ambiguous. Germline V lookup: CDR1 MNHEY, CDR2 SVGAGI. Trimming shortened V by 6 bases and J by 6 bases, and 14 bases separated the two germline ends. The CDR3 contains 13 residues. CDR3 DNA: TGTGCCAGCAGCAGAAAACGAGACTCTGAAGCTTTCTTT. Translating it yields CASSRKRDSEAFF.

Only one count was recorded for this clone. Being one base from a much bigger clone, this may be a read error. DNA of the CDR3: TGTGCCAGCAGCACTAGCGGGAGGGCCCATGAGCAGTTCTTC. Translation gives CASSTSGRAHEQFF. This chain uses TRBV6-6 with TRBJ2-1; 13 bases line up with TRBD2. V shed 6 bases and J 8 bases; nucleotides not matched to a gene: 4. The germline V gene has CDR1 MNHNY and CDR2 SVGAGI (reference sequence). This CDR3 is 14 amino acids long.

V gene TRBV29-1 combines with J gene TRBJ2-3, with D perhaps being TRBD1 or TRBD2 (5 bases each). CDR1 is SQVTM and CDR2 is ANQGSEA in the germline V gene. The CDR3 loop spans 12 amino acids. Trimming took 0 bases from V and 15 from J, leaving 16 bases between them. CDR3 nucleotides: TGCAGCGTTGAAGAGGTCGGGACCGCGGAATATTTT. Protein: CSVEEVGTAEYF.

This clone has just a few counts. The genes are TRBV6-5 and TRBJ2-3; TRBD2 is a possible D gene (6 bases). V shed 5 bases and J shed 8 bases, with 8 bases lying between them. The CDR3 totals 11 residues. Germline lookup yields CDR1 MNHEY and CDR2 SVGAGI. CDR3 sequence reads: CASSPGGTQYF. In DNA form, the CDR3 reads TGTGCCAGCAGTCCCGGGGGTACGCAGTATTTT.

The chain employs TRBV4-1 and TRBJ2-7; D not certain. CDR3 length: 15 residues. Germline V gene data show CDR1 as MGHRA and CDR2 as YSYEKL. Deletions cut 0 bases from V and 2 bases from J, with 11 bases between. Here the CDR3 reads CASSQESTRTYEQYF. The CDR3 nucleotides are TGCGCCAGCAGCCAAGAATCGACCCGAACCTACGAGCAGTACTTC.

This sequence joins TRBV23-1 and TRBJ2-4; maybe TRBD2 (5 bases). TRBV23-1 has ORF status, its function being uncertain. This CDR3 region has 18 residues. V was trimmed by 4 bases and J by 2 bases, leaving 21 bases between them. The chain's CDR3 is CASSLSTTSSNSKNIQYF. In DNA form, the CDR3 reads TGCGCCAGCAGTCTTTCTACGACCTCTAGCAACTCCAAAAACATTCAGTACTTC.

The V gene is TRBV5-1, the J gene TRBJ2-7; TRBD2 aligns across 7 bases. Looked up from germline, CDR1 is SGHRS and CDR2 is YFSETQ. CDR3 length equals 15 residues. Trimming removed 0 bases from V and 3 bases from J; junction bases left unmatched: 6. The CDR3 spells CASSLEGRAGYEQYF. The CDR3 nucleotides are TGCGCCAGCAGCTTGGAGGGGAGGGCCGGCTACGAGCAGTACTTC.

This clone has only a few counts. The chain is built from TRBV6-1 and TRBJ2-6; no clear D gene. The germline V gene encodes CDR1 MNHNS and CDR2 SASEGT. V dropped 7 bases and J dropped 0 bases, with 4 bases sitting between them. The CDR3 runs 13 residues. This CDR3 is CASKSSGANVLTF. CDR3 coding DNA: TGTGCCAGCAAGAGCTCTGGGGCCAACGTCCTGACTTTC.

The CDR3 DNA sequence: TGTGCCATCAGGGGAGGCCCAGGGGACGAGCAGTACTTC. Its translation: CAIRGGPGDEQYF. This rearrangement joins TRBV10-3 to TRBJ2-7, with D perhaps being TRBD1 or TRBD2 (6 bases each). Germline V gene lookup returns CDR1 ENHRY and CDR2 SYGVKD. Trimming cost V 6 bases and J 5 bases, with 14 bases left between them. The length of the CDR3 is 13 residues.